This entry lists 32 T cell receptor beta chains sequenced from one sample in a study of shared clonotypes between healthy human individuals. Only in-frame clones appear in the TCRdb table, and some are missing; sequencing was by immunoSEQ multiplex PCR. The sample contains over a million clones, around 78% of which appear only once. The sample comprised memory CD4+ T cells from PBMCs. Specified subset: CD45RA-negative fraction. The receptors here all came from a man between 18 and 29 years old in good health. Some clones in this sample may be carry-over from other donors' samples.

V is TRBV4-3 and J is TRBJ2-7; 11 bases align to TRBD2. The J segment lost 8 bases and the V segment lost 4 bases, leaving 7 bases of the junction unmatched. The length of the CDR3 is 14 residues. Germline CDR1 LGHNA, CDR2 YSLEER. The CDR3 reads CASSLGTSGSQQYF. The CDR3 DNA reads TGCGCCAGCAGCCTCGGGACTAGCGGCTCCCAGCAGTACTTC.

The chain's CDR3 is CASSSGQADTQYF. The CDR3 DNA follows: TGCGCCAGCAGCTCCGGACAGGCCGATACGCAGTATTTT. This chain connects TRBV5-1 to TRBJ2-3; the match to TRBD1 covers 7 bases. Germline values: CDR1 SGHRS, CDR2 YFSETQ. The CDR3 extends over 13 amino acids. Trimming removed 3 bases from V and 6 bases from J; junction bases left unmatched: 4. Full variable domain (outside the CDR3, taken from reference TRBV5-1 and TRBJ2-3): KAGVTQTPRYLIKTRGQQVTLSCSPISGHRSVSWYQQTPGQGLQFLFEYFSETQRNKGNFPGRFSGRQFSNSRSEMNVSTLELGDSALYLCASSSGQADTQYFGPGTRLTVL.

J is TRBJ2-1 and V is TRBV6-6; D is possibly TRBD1 (6 bases). The CDR3 has 13 residues. The germline V and J ends were trimmed by 6 bases and 4 bases, with 10 bases remaining between them. Germline V gene data show CDR1 as MNHNY and CDR2 as SVGAGI (reference sequence). CDR3 sequence: CASSKDRYNEQFF. In DNA form, the CDR3 reads TGTGCCAGCAGCAAGGACAGATACAATGAGCAGTTCTTC.

Remarks on this clone: The sample carries other DNA sequences with the same CDR3. The rearrangement links TRBV5-1 to TRBJ2-7; a weak D match, TRBD1 (5 bases). V lost 1 base, J lost 3 bases, and 5 bases lay in between. Germline V gene lookup returns CDR1 SGHRS and CDR2 YFSETQ. This CDR3 is built from 12 residues. CDR3 in DNA: TGCGCCAGCAGCTTGCAGGGCTACGAGCAGTACTTC. Protein product: CASSLQGYEQYF.

The chain employs TRBV6-5 and TRBJ2-5; D uncertain. The CDR3 runs 13 residues. Trimming pared 0 bases from V and 4 bases from J, leaving 6 bases between. Germline V gene data show CDR1 as MNHEY and CDR2 as SVGAGI. The CDR3 reads CASSYSNRETQYF. In DNA, the CDR3 is TGTGCCAGCAGTTACTCGAACAGAGAGACCCAGTACTTC.

In this sample, this clone turned up a few times. The V and J genes are TRBV6-5 and TRBJ1-2; D gene unclear. Trimming pared 5 bases from V and 4 bases from J, leaving 11 bases between. CDR3 length equals 13 residues. The germline CDR1 and CDR2 sequences are MNHEY and SVGAGI. DNA for the CDR3: TGTGCCAGCAGTCCGTACGGGGTCTATGGCTACACCTTC. Amino acid sequence: CASSPYGVYGYTF.

Here the CDR3 reads CSAGTKDKNTF. The CDR3 nucleotides are TGCAGTGCTGGGACCAAAGACAAGAACACCTTC. This chain joins TRBV20-1 and TRBJ1-2; possible D gene TRBD1, 5 bases. V lost 5 bases and J lost 12, with 16 bases in between. This CDR3 region has 11 residues. CDR1 is DFQATT, CDR2 SNEGSKA, per germline (reference sequence).

The chain is built from TRBV29-1 and TRBJ1-2, with 7 nucleotides matching TRBD1. The CDR3 runs 13 residues. Germline trimming cut 6 bases from V and 4 bases from J; bases unmatched to any gene: 8. Germline V CDR1 and CDR2: SQVTM, ANQGSEA. Here the CDR3 reads CSVAGGPGYGYTF. In nucleotides, the CDR3 is TGCAGCGTGGCAGGGGGTCCGGGCTATGGCTACACCTTC.

This chain joins TRBV4-2 and TRBJ1-1, with D unresolved. The V end was cut by 3 bases, the J end by 4 bases, with 9 bases between. The CDR3 spans 13 residues. The germline CDR1 and CDR2 sequences are LGHNA and YNFKEQ. The DNA for the CDR3 is TGTGCCAGCAGCCACGGCCCGGGCACTGAAGCTTTCTTT. Translating gives CASSHGPGTEAFF.

V usage is TRBV2 and J usage is TRBJ2-7, with 8 bases matching TRBD1. Germline V gene data show CDR1 as SNHLY and CDR2 as FYNNEI. This CDR3 contains 15 residues. The V gene end was trimmed by 6 bases and the J gene end by 1 base; junction bases not matched to a gene: 8. The CDR3 sequence: CASSEGTGRSYEQYF. In nucleotides, the CDR3 is TGTGCCAGCAGCGAGGGGACAGGCAGGTCCTACGAGCAGTACTTC.

This clone was seen repeatedly, ten times or more. This CDR3 is CAWSVVGRRQYF. CDR3 nucleotide sequence: TGTGCCTGGAGTGTAGTGGGCAGGCGGCAGTACTTC. The genes are TRBV30 and TRBJ2-7; D gene ambiguous. In germline, CDR1 is GTSNPN, CDR2 SVGIG (reference sequence). The CDR3 is 12 amino acids. V shed 0 bases and J shed 9 bases, with 12 bases lying between them.

This clone has just a few counts. The rearrangement uses TRBV4-1 and TRBJ1-1; D not certain. CDR1 is MGHRA and CDR2 is YSYEKL in the germline V gene. The CDR3 length is 15 residues. V was shortened by 1 base and J by 0 bases, with 9 bases between the two germline ends. CDR3: CASSQVTSMNTEAFF. CDR3 nucleotides: TGCGCCAGCAGCCAAGTTACATCCATGAACACTGAAGCTTTCTTT.

This chain links TRBV12-1 with TRBJ2-1; the table's D call TRBD1 went unverified against the DNA. TRBV12-1 is shown as a pseudogene. The CDR3 is made up of 15 amino acids. The CDR3 DNA follows: TGTGCCAGCAGCTTTCCCCAGGCCCAATCCAATGAGCAGTTCTTC. Its protein is CASSFPQAQSNEQFF.

This chain connects TRBV2 to TRBJ1-4; D possibly corresponds to TRBD1 (5 bases). V was trimmed by 7 bases and J by 8 bases, leaving 14 bases between them. The V gene's germline CDR1 is SNHLY and CDR2 FYNNEI. This CDR3 spans 13 amino acids. CDR3 sequence reads: CASNGWGREKLFF. As DNA, the CDR3 is TGTGCCAGCAACGGGTGGGGGAGAGAAAAACTGTTTTTT.

The rearrangement uses TRBV10-3 and TRBJ2-1; 9 bases are shared with TRBD1. The CDR3 has 11 residues. The junction had 5 bases not matched to a gene; V was cut back by 5 bases and J by 15 bases. Germline V lookup: CDR1 ENHRY, CDR2 SYGVKD. CDR3 residues: CAISSGQGLFF. The CDR3 DNA reads as TGTGCCATCAGTTCAGGACAGGGGCTGTTCTTC.

The chain recombines TRBV6-6 with TRBJ2-5, with D possibly called TRBD1 or TRBD2 (5 bases each). V shed 0 bases and J shed 4 bases, with 12 bases lying between them. The germline gives CDR1 MNHNY, CDR2 SVGAGI (reference sequence). This CDR3 spans 15 amino acids. Here the CDR3 DNA reads TGTGCCAGCAGTTACTCGGGGCTGGCGGGAGAGACCCAGTACTTC. It codes for CASSYSGLAGETQYF.

CDR3 DNA sequence: TGCGCCAGCAGCCAATTTAAGAGGGGGGGGACACACCAAGAGACCCAGTACTTC. This sequence encodes CASSQFKRGGTHQETQYF. The chain is built from TRBV4-1 and TRBJ2-5; maybe TRBD2 (7 bases). Germline CDR1 is MGHRA and CDR2 is YSYEKL. The CDR3 covers 18 residues. V lost 2 bases to trimming and J lost 0 bases, with 19 bases between them.

The chain has TRBV6-6 and TRBJ1-5; 7 bases line up with TRBD1. The V segment lost 2 bases and the J segment 2 bases; nucleotides outside the gene matches: 3. This CDR3 has 15 residues. Germline V gene lookup returns CDR1 MNHNY and CDR2 SVGAGI (reference sequence). The CDR3 region has the DNA TGTGCCAGCAGTTACCGCCAGGGGGGCAATCAGCCCCAGCATTTT. This codes for CASSYRQGGNQPQHF.

CDR3 in amino acids: CASSSTWTPATSGANVLTF. The DNA of the CDR3 is TGTGCCAGCAGCTCCACGTGGACTCCCGCTACCTCTGGGGCCAACGTCCTGACTTTC. V is TRBV14 and J is TRBJ2-6, with D possibly matching TRBD2 (5 bases). CDR1 is SGHDN and CDR2 is FVKESK in the germline V gene. Between the trimmed V and J ends, which lost 5 bases and 0 bases, there was a span of 20 bases. The CDR3 extends over 19 amino acids. The full variable domain, rest sourced from reference TRBV14 and TRBJ2-6, is EAGVTQFPSHSVIEKGQTVTLRCDPISGHDNLYWYRRVMGKEIKFLLHFVKESKQDESGMPNNRFLAERTGGTYSTLKVQPAELEDSGVYFCASSSTWTPATSGANVLTFGAGSRLTVL.

The CDR3 DNA reads TGTGCCAGCAGTGAATGGGGAGTTAGAAACACCATATATTTT. This sequence encodes CASSEWGVRNTIYF. This chain links TRBV6-1 with TRBJ1-3; D call uncertain. Germline V lookup: CDR1 MNHNS, CDR2 SASEGT. The CDR3 has 14 residues. Trimming stripped 2 bases from V and 5 bases from J, with 10 bases between.

This clone was picked up a small number of times. One junction end does not reproduce the germline sequence, and a read error may be involved. The chain carries TRBV7-7 and TRBJ2-2; D remains unclear. There are 17 residues in the CDR3. The germline V gene encodes CDR1 SSHAT and CDR2 FNYEAQ (reference sequence). CDR3 amino acids: CASSLGVRDWNTGELFF. The DNA of the CDR3 is TGTGCTAGCAGCTTAGGTGTTAGAGACTGGAACACCGGGGAGCTGTTTTTT.

The gene calls are TRBV29-1 and TRBJ2-3; D perhaps matches TRBD2 (6 bases). Trimming removed 3 bases from V and 2 bases from J, with 12 bases in between. This CDR3 comprises 14 residues. Germline V gene sequence: CDR1 SQVTM, CDR2 ANQGSEA. The CDR3 loop reads CSVDSAGSTDTQYF. The CDR3 DNA reads as TGCAGCGTTGACAGCGCGGGATCCACAGATACGCAGTATTTT.

In this sample, this clone turned up many times. The rearrangement uses TRBV28 and TRBJ1-2, with D possibly TRBD1 on 6 matching bases. Trimming took off 3 bases at V and 5 bases at J, with 16 bases between the two ends. Per the germline V gene, CDR1 is MDHEN and CDR2 is SYDVKM. This CDR3 region has 15 residues. CDR3 sequence: CASSFVGGRWYGYTF. CDR3 in DNA: TGTGCCAGCAGTTTCGTCGGGGGGCGCTGGTATGGCTACACCTTC.

This clone was recorded once. This chain uses TRBV7-3 with TRBJ2-2; TRBD1 or TRBD2 may be the D gene (5 bases each). CDR3 length: 15 residues. Trimming removed 0 bases from V and 5 bases from J, with 10 bases in between. From germline, CDR1 is SGHTA and CDR2 FQGTGA. The CDR3 here is CASSLTGEGTGELFF. The CDR3 DNA follows: TGTGCCAGCAGCTTAACGGGGGAAGGAACCGGGGAGCTGTTTTTT.

This clone was counted only a few times. A read error may be the cause here, since a much bigger clone is one base away. Other nucleotide sequences in the sample specify the same CDR3. CDR3 DNA: TGCGCCAGCAGCTTGGGCCAAGAGACCCAGTACTTC. Its translation: CASSLGQETQYF. The chain has TRBV5-1 and TRBJ2-5; D is undetermined. The V and J ends lost 0 bases and 1 base respectively, with 1 base between them. Germline V gives CDR1 SGHRS, CDR2 YFSETQ. This CDR3 has 12 amino acids.

The gene calls are TRBV30 and TRBJ2-5; no reliable D call. The CDR3 is made up of 12 amino acids. CDR1 and CDR2 from the germline V gene are GTSNPN and SVGIG (reference sequence). The V gene lost 3 bases and the J gene lost 0 bases, with 5 bases spanning the gap. In nucleotides, the CDR3 is TGTGCCTGGAGGGGGTACCAAGAGACCCAGTACTTC. This codes for CAWRGYQETQYF.

The chain recombines TRBV28 with TRBJ2-3; TRBD2 matches 10 bases. V trimming: 2 bases; J trimming: 8 bases; junction bases outside the gene matches: 10. CDR3 length equals 16 residues. Germline loops: CDR1 MDHEN, CDR2 SYDVKM. The CDR3 loop reads CASSLTSSGGHGTQYF. The CDR3 DNA is TGTGCCAGCAGTTTAACCTCTAGCGGGGGACACGGTACGCAGTATTTT.

The chain couples TRBV20-1 to TRBJ1-4, with D hard to call. The CDR3 extends over 11 amino acids. Germline values: CDR1 DFQATT, CDR2 SNEGSKA (reference sequence). Trimming left V 8 bases short and J 7 bases short, with 11 bases between. CDR3 nucleotides: TGCAGTACCGAGGGTGGTGAAAAACTGTTTTTT. Translating gives CSTEGGEKLFF.

V and J are TRBV11-2 and TRBJ2-7; 10 positions match TRBD1. V dropped 5 bases and J dropped 4; count of bases not matched to a gene: 5. This CDR3 comprises 14 residues. The germline V gene has CDR1 SGHAT and CDR2 FQNNGV. This chain's CDR3 is CASSVGTGVYEQYF. For the CDR3, the DNA is TGTGCCAGCAGCGTCGGGACAGGGGTTTACGAGCAGTACTTC.

As for this clone: This same CDR3 is encoded by further DNA sequences in the sample. The V call is TRBV29-1, the J call TRBJ1-2; the D is unclear. Trimming took off 0 bases at V and 4 bases at J, with 15 bases between the two ends. This CDR3 comprises 15 residues. Germline lookup yields CDR1 SQVTM and CDR2 ANQGSEA. CDR3 in amino acids: CSVEDGRPGGYGYTF. In DNA form, the CDR3 reads TGCAGCGTTGAAGACGGACGACCCGGCGGCTATGGCTACACCTTC.

The chain carries TRBV30 and TRBJ1-1; the D gene is possibly TRBD1 (6 bases). This CDR3 has 18 amino acids. V lost 3 bases and J lost 1, with 24 bases in between. Looked up from germline, CDR1 is GTSNPN and CDR2 is SVGIG (reference sequence). The CDR3 here is CAWRLGGQLNRGNTEAFF. CDR3 sequence (DNA): TGTGCCTGGAGGCTGGGTGGACAGCTGAATCGGGGGAACACTGAAGCTTTCTTT.

The J gene is TRBJ2-7, the V gene TRBV28; D not certain. V shed 2 bases and J shed 6 bases, with 5 bases lying between them. The CDR3 runs 11 residues. Germline values: CDR1 MDHEN, CDR2 SYDVKM. The CDR3 loop reads CASSLPPEQYF. As DNA, the CDR3 is TGTGCCAGCAGTTTACCCCCCGAGCAGTACTTC.